This TCR beta chain derives from a study of radiotherapy plus CTLA-4 blockade in lung cancer. This CDR3 is built from 13 residues. The V gene's germline CDR1 is LNHDA and CDR2 SQIVND (reference sequence). V was clipped by 5 bases and J by 7 bases, with 14 bases between them. TCRdb keeps only in-frame clones here, not all; method: immunoSEQ multiplex PCR. Among 49,000 or so clones listed, around 76% were seen once. The genes are TRBV19 and TRBJ1-1, with a tentative D call TRBD1 (5 bases). This material consisted of peripheral blood, taken from a patient treated with radiotherapy plus ipilimumab. This TCR came from a human donor with non-small cell lung cancer who had stable disease on radiotherapy plus ipilimumab. CDR3 nucleotide sequence: TGTGCCAGTAGTTTTGGGTGGGACCATGAAGCTTTCTTT. This translates into CASSFGWDHEAFF.